This entry lists 20 T cell receptor beta chains sequenced from one sample in a study of T-cell memory formation after mild COVID-19. Via MiXCR, TCRdb re-called the 5' RACE reads, giving one row per CDR3 protein. This sample has hundreds of thousands of distinct CDR3 sequences, with approximately 19% found just once. The sample consisted of PBMCs or a T cell subset sorted from them (not recorded which). The receptors come from an adult woman who had mild COVID-19 (a few samples of this study predate the infection). Cell type and time point are not known.

This clonotype was seen only a few times. The chain carries TRBV6-6 and TRBJ2-7, with 13 bases aligning to TRBD2. The germline V gene encodes CDR1 MNHNY and CDR2 SVGAGI (reference sequence). V lost 6 bases, J lost 5 bases, and 10 bases stayed unmatched. The CDR3 length is 16 residues. Here the CDR3 DNA reads TGTGCCAGCAGCCTGACTAGCGGGAGGTTCCTAAACGAGCAGTACTTC. Its protein product is CASSLTSGRFLNEQYF.

This clonotype was seen a few times. The rearrangement links TRBV7-9 to TRBJ2-4; 12 bases fit TRBD2. Germline loops: CDR1 SEHNR, CDR2 FQNEAQ (reference sequence). The trim removed 5 bases at V and 0 bases at J, leaving 2 bases unmatched. The CDR3 is made up of 16 amino acids. CDR3 protein: CASSQLAGGAKNIQYF. The DNA of the CDR3 is TGTGCCAGCAGCCAACTAGCGGGAGGAGCCAAAAACATTCAGTACTTC.

This clonotype has at least ten counts. This chain uses TRBV4-2 with TRBJ2-7, with 11 bases fitting TRBD2. The CDR3 is 15 amino acids. CDR1 and CDR2 from the germline V gene are LGHNA and YNFKEQ. V shed 1 base and J 2 bases; nucleotides not matched to a gene: 1. Written as DNA, the CDR3 is TGTGCCAGCAGCCAAGGACTAGCGGGAACCTACGAGCAGTACTTC. Protein product: CASSQGLAGTYEQYF.

Regarding this clonotype: An end of the junction does not agree with germline; a read error may underlie this. J is TRBJ2-7 and V is TRBV11-2; weak D call: TRBD2 (6 bases). Germline-derived CDR1 and CDR2 are SGHAT and FQNNGV. This CDR3 contains 12 residues. The CDR3: CATSGLSYEQYF. CDR3 DNA sequence: TGTGCCACCAGCGGGCTCTCCTACGAGCAGTACTTC.

The chain links TRBV7-8 to TRBJ2-1; D gene unclear. The length of the CDR3 is 14 residues. Germline V lookup: CDR1 SGHVS, CDR2 FQNEAQ. Trimming pared 1 base from V and 9 bases from J, leaving 13 bases between. The CDR3, as DNA: TGTGCCAGCAGCTTAGAGCCAGTCGTGGCTGAGCAGTTCTTC. Translation: CASSLEPVVAEQFF.

The gene calls are TRBV20-1 and TRBJ2-1, with D maybe TRBD2 (5 bases). Trimming took 3 bases from V and 3 from J, leaving 12 bases between them. This CDR3 is built from 14 residues. The germline gives CDR1 DFQATT, CDR2 SNEGSKA (reference sequence). The CDR3 here is CSASAGGVYNEQFF. The CDR3 DNA reads as TGCAGTGCTAGTGCAGGAGGAGTCTACAATGAGCAGTTCTTC.

This clonotype was observed once. The chain has TRBV7-3 and TRBJ2-1; 9 bases map to TRBD1. Germline CDR1 and CDR2: SGHTA and FQGTGA. Trimming removed 5 bases from V and 2 bases from J; junction bases left unmatched: 4. The CDR3 contains 15 residues. The CDR3 bases are TGTGCCAGCAGCCAGGGACAGGGAACCTACAATGAGCAGTTCTTC. Its translation: CASSQGQGTYNEQFF.

The V call is TRBV29-1, the J call TRBJ1-2; 7 nucleotides line up with TRBD1. Per germline, CDR1 SQVTM and CDR2 ANQGSEA. Germline trimming cut 5 bases from V and 3 bases from J; bases unmatched to any gene: 3. The CDR3 has 12 residues. CDR3 sequence: CSVQTGHYGYTF. The DNA of the CDR3 is TGCAGCGTTCAGACAGGGCACTATGGCTACACCTTC.

This sequence joins TRBV15 and TRBJ1-2; D is possibly TRBD1 (6 bases). Looked up from germline, CDR1 is LNHNV and CDR2 is YYDKDF (reference sequence). This CDR3 is 14 amino acids long. V shed 3 bases and J shed 6 bases, with 14 bases lying between them. The CDR3 DNA follows: TGTGCCACCAGCAGCGGGGCAGGGGAGGATGGCTACACCTTC. Residues: CATSSGAGEDGYTF.

The chain uses TRBV12-3 or TRBV12-4 and TRBJ2-1; 8 nucleotides align to TRBD1. The trim removed 3 bases at V and 9 bases at J, leaving 4 bases unmatched. The CDR3 sequence is 13 residues long. The CDR3 DNA sequence: TGTGCCAGCAGTTTTGGACAGGGTGGTGAGCAGTTCTTC. Translating it yields CASSFGQGGEQFF.

V is TRBV21-1 and J is TRBJ1-5; the table assigns TRBD1, which was not confirmed against the DNA. TRBV21-1 is shown as a pseudogene. The CDR3 is made up of 18 amino acids. The CDR3 protein is CASSNHIGTGYSNQPQHF. In nucleotides, the CDR3 is TGTGCCAGCAGCAACCACATTGGGACAGGGTATAGCAATCAGCCCCAGCATTTT.

DNA for the CDR3: TGTGCCAGCAGCTTAGAATTCAGCGGGACTAGCACAGATACGCAGTATTTT. Its protein product is CASSLEFSGTSTDTQYF. The V and J genes are TRBV7-2 and TRBJ2-3; TRBD2 matches at 7 bases. CDR1 is SGHTA, CDR2 FQGNSA, per germline. With V trimmed by 1 base and J by 0 bases, 7 bases remained unmatched. The CDR3 is made up of 17 amino acids.

There are a few counts of this clonotype. The CDR3 region is CASSLFASGSGYEQYF. DNA of the CDR3: TGTGCCAGCAGCTTATTTGCTAGCGGGAGTGGCTACGAGCAGTACTTC. The gene calls are TRBV11-3 and TRBJ2-7; 10 nucleotides match TRBD2. The J segment lost 3 bases and the V segment lost 2 bases, leaving 7 bases of the junction unmatched. The CDR3 loop spans 16 amino acids. Germline V CDR1 and CDR2: SGHNT, YENEEA.

J is TRBJ2-2 and V is TRBV12-3 or TRBV12-4; 11 bases line up with TRBD1. The CDR3 covers 16 residues. Trimming cost V 3 bases and J 4 bases; bases outside gene matches: 4. CDR3: CASSFRTGGFTGELFF. In nucleotides, the CDR3 is TGTGCCAGCAGTTTCCGGACAGGGGGCTTCACCGGGGAGCTGTTTTTT.

In this sample, this clonotype turned up a few times. The rearrangement uses TRBV12-3 or TRBV12-4 and TRBJ2-5, with D perhaps matching TRBD1 (5 bases). The CDR3 is 15 residues long. V was cut by 4 bases and J by 3 bases, with 15 bases left in between. The DNA for the CDR3 is TGTGCCAGCAGTTGGGGCCCAGGGCAAAAAGAGACCCAGTACTTC. This encodes CASSWGPGQKETQYF.

The chain couples TRBV6-5 to TRBJ2-1, with D perhaps matching TRBD1 or TRBD2 (5 bases each). The CDR3 totals 11 residues. Germline values: CDR1 MNHEY, CDR2 SVGAGI. V shed 4 bases and J shed 12 bases, with 10 bases lying between them. The CDR3 nucleotides read TGTGCCAGCAGTTGGGGGAGAGGGCAGTTCTTC. Amino acid sequence: CASSWGRGQFF.

This clonotype was seen a handful of times. The chain is built from TRBV11-3 and TRBJ2-1; weak D call: TRBD2 (6 bases). V gave up 5 bases and J gave up 6 bases, with 17 bases separating them. Germline V gives CDR1 SGHNT, CDR2 YENEEA. This CDR3 is 15 amino acids long. The CDR3 nucleotides read TGTGCCAGCAGCCATGGGAGGAATTTGGGCAATGAGCAGTTCTTC. Translation: CASSHGRNLGNEQFF.

The chain uses TRBV4-1 and TRBJ1-1; TRBD1 agrees at 9 bases. Germline trimming cut 3 bases from V and 2 bases from J; bases unmatched to any gene: 4. Germline lookup yields CDR1 MGHRA and CDR2 YSYEKL. The CDR3 spans 15 residues. The CDR3 DNA sequence: TGCGCCAGCAGCCAGGGACAGGGCCCCAACACTGAAGCTTTCTTT. It encodes CASSQGQGPNTEAFF.

This chain connects TRBV7-9 to TRBJ2-7; possibly TRBD1 for D (6 bases). CDR1 is SEHNR and CDR2 is FQNEAQ in the germline V gene (reference sequence). The CDR3 has 15 amino acids. Trimming took 5 bases from V and 2 from J, leaving 16 bases between them. This CDR3 is CASSSLTGSTYEQYF. The CDR3 DNA sequence: TGTGCCAGCAGCAGCCTTACAGGGAGCACCTACGAGCAGTACTTC.

CDR3 nucleotides: TGTGCCAGCAGCTTGAGGCACAGGGAAGCTAACTATGGCTACACCTTC. Its translation: CASSLRHREANYGYTF. The chain is built from TRBV5-6 and TRBJ1-2, with D possibly TRBD1 on 6 matching bases. The CDR3 has 16 residues. V dropped 1 base and J dropped 0 bases, with 13 bases sitting between them. The germline V gene has CDR1 SGHDT and CDR2 YYEEEE.